Following are 27 T cell receptor beta chains from one sample sequenced in a study of cytomegalovirus exposure and HLA in healthy donors. The primer mix had 60 Vbeta and 13 Jbeta primers. TCRdb keeps only in-frame clones here, not all; method: immunoSEQ multiplex PCR. The sample has 150,000 to 200,000 clones, over 60% seen once. The specimen sequenced was PBMCs. The receptors derive from a woman between 50 and 59 years old in good health and CMV-seronegative.

This clone was observed once. The chain has TRBV7-9 and TRBJ1-4; no firm D call. Germline loops: CDR1 SEHNR, CDR2 FQNEAQ (reference sequence). This CDR3 region has 14 residues. Trimming shortened V by 5 bases and J by 8 bases, and 15 bases separated the two germline ends. CDR3 region: CASSPEGPGEKLFF. As DNA, the CDR3 is TGTGCCAGCAGCCCCGAGGGCCCGGGGGAAAAACTGTTTTTT.

This clone came up a few times. The rearrangement joins TRBV25-1 to TRBJ2-1; 9 bases map to TRBD2. Germline CDR1 reads MGHDK; CDR2 reads SYGVNS. This CDR3 spans 13 amino acids. V lost 8 bases and J lost 8; bases outside the gene matches: 7. For the CDR3, the DNA is TGTGCCAGCCATAGCGGGAGTAGGGATGAGCAGTTCTTC. Protein sequence: CASHSGSRDEQFF.

The chain couples TRBV11-2 to TRBJ2-2, with TRBD1 identical over 8 bases. This CDR3 comprises 16 residues. CDR1 is SGHAT and CDR2 is FQNNGV in the germline V gene. V shed 3 bases and J 6 bases; nucleotides not matched to a gene: 9. The CDR3 here is CASSLGPGGWAGELFF. CDR3 DNA: TGTGCCAGCAGCTTGGGTCCAGGGGGCTGGGCCGGGGAGCTGTTTTTT. Full variable domain (outside the CDR3, taken from reference TRBV11-2 and TRBJ2-2): EAGVAQSPRYKIIEKRQSVAFWCNPISGHATLYWYQQILGQGPKLLIQFQNNGVVDDSQLPKDRFSAERLKGVDSTLKIQPAKLEDSAVYLCASSLGPGGWAGELFFGEGSRLTVL.

J is TRBJ2-7 and V is TRBV7-2; 7 nucleotides align to TRBD1. V trimming: 1 base; J trimming: 0 bases; junction bases outside the gene matches: 3. The CDR3 has 15 amino acids. Germline V CDR1 and CDR2: SGHTA, FQGNSA. Here the CDR3 reads CASSLEAGGSYEQYF. For the CDR3, the DNA is TGTGCCAGCAGCTTAGAGGCAGGGGGCTCCTACGAGCAGTACTTC.

The V and J genes are TRBV7-9 and TRBJ1-2; 8 bases agree with TRBD1. The V and J ends lost 4 bases and 8 bases, in that order; junction bases with no gene match: 12. Germline lookup yields CDR1 SEHNR and CDR2 FQNEAQ (reference sequence). This CDR3 region has 15 residues. The CDR3 nucleotides are TGTGCCAGCAGCTCCACCGGGACAGGTCGAGGAGGCTACACCTTC. Translated, it gives CASSSTGTGRGGYTF.

This rearrangement joins TRBV15 to TRBJ2-7, with D unresolved. Looked up from germline, CDR1 is LNHNV and CDR2 is YYDKDF (reference sequence). This CDR3 contains 14 residues. V was pared by 0 bases and J by 0 bases, with 6 bases between. CDR3 in amino acids: CATSREQNSYEQYF. The CDR3, as DNA: TGTGCCACCAGCAGAGAACAGAACTCCTACGAGCAGTACTTC.

The CDR3 nucleotides are TGTGCCAGCACCCCGAGGACTAGCGGGAAAACCGGGGAGCTGTTTTTT. Translation: CASTPRTSGKTGELFF. The V call is TRBV2, the J call TRBJ2-2; 12 nucleotides line up with TRBD2. CDR3 length: 16 residues. V was clipped by 7 bases and J by 5 bases; unmatched bases: 8. The germline CDR1 and CDR2 sequences are SNHLY and FYNNEI.

The J gene is TRBJ1-3, the V gene TRBV14; TRBD1 matches at 8 bases. The CDR3 is 15 residues long. The ends lost 2 bases at V and 4 bases at J; junction bases unmatched: 4. Germline values: CDR1 SGHDN, CDR2 FVKESK. The DNA for the CDR3 is TGTGCCAGCAGCCAACGGACAGGGTTCGGAAACACCATATATTTT. Translation: CASSQRTGFGNTIYF.

This clone was counted between two and nine times. The chain couples TRBV28 to TRBJ1-5; D not certain. Germline values: CDR1 MDHEN, CDR2 SYDVKM. Trimming pared 7 bases from V and 1 base from J, leaving 14 bases between. This CDR3 is built from 15 residues. The CDR3, as DNA: TGTGCCAGCATTACTCTATCAGGAAGCAATCAGCCCCAGCATTTT. Amino acids: CASITLSGSNQPQHF.

The chain employs TRBV6-6 and TRBJ1-1; 8 nucleotides match TRBD1. The V gene end was trimmed by 2 bases and the J gene end by 4 bases; junction bases not matched to a gene: 6. CDR3 length: 15 amino acids. Germline loops: CDR1 MNHNY, CDR2 SVGAGI (reference sequence). The CDR3 DNA reads TGTGCCAGCAGTTACAGGCAGGGGGCGAGCACTGAAGCTTTCTTT. The encoded protein is CASSYRQGASTEAFF.

V usage is TRBV19 and J usage is TRBJ2-1; 9 nucleotides line up with TRBD1. The CDR3 loop spans 16 amino acids. V shed 5 bases, J shed 8 bases, and the junction held 13 bases outside the gene matches. Germline CDR1 is LNHDA and CDR2 is SQIVND (reference sequence). CDR3 protein: CASSLAGTGSWDEQFF. Here the CDR3 DNA reads TGTGCCAGTAGTTTGGCCGGGACAGGGAGTTGGGATGAGCAGTTCTTC.

The chain employs TRBV7-9 and TRBJ1-3, with D unclear. The V end was cut by 1 base, the J end by 2 bases, with 9 bases between. CDR1 SEHNR and CDR2 FQNEAQ come from the germline V gene (reference sequence). This CDR3 is built from 15 residues. CDR3 nucleotide sequence: TGTGCCAGCAGCTTAGATCCAGGCGCTGGAAACACCATATATTTT. It yields the protein CASSLDPGAGNTIYF.

V and J are TRBV2 and TRBJ2-2, with TRBD2 identical over 15 bases. CDR3 size: 17 residues. J gave up 2 bases and V 7 bases, and 5 bases lay outside the gene matches. CDR1 is SNHLY and CDR2 is FYNNEI in the germline V gene. The CDR3 region has the DNA TGTGCCAGCATTCGGGGACTAGCGGGAGGAAACACCGGGGAGCTGTTTTTT. This codes for CASIRGLAGGNTGELFF.

The V gene is TRBV6-6, the J gene TRBJ2-1, with TRBD2 as a possible D gene (5 bases). This CDR3 comprises 12 residues. The ends were cut back, 2 bases at V and 6 bases at J, with 5 bases in the middle. CDR1 and CDR2 from the germline V gene are MNHNY and SVGAGI (reference sequence). CDR3 in DNA: TGTGCCAGCAGTTACCTAGCCAATGAGCAGTTCTTC. Translation: CASSYLANEQFF.

The chain uses TRBV7-8 and TRBJ2-5; possible D gene TRBD2, 6 bases. Trimming left V 1 base short and J 5 bases short, with 20 bases between. The length of the CDR3 is 17 residues. The germline CDR1 and CDR2 sequences are SGHVS and FQNEAQ. The CDR3 DNA reads as TGTGCCAGCAGCTTAGTAGGGCGTAGTCGCGGAGGGGAGACCCAGTACTTC. Protein: CASSLVGRSRGGETQYF.

The chain recombines TRBV6-1 with TRBJ2-7, with 9 bases lining up with TRBD1. V shed 6 bases and J 5 bases; nucleotides not matched to a gene: 11. This CDR3 spans 15 amino acids. The germline gives CDR1 MNHNS, CDR2 SASEGT. For the CDR3, the DNA is TGTGCCAGCAGGCCCCCCTCGGGACAGGGACACGAGCAGTACTTC. Protein sequence: CASRPPSGQGHEQYF.

Notes on this clone: One junction end does not reproduce the germline sequence, and a read error may be involved. The gene calls are TRBV27 and TRBJ2-7; D not resolved. The germline CDR1 and CDR2 sequences are MNHEY and SMNVEV (reference sequence). This CDR3 region has 14 residues. CDR3 bases: TGTGTCAGCAGTCTACGTCTTAGCTCCTACGAGCAGTACTTC. As protein: CVSSLRLSSYEQYF.

This chain connects TRBV10-1 to TRBJ2-2, with D possibly matching TRBD2 (5 bases). Germline assignment: CDR1 WNHNN and CDR2 SYGVQD (reference sequence). CDR3 size: 15 residues. Trimming left V 2 bases short and J 4 bases short, with 11 bases between. The CDR3 region is CASSEAGVVTGELFF. CDR3 coding DNA: TGCGCCAGCAGTGAGGCGGGCGTTGTCACCGGGGAGCTGTTTTTT.

The chain joins TRBV2 to TRBJ2-1; 7 bases match TRBD2. The V and J ends lost 6 bases and 2 bases, in that order; junction bases with no gene match: 10. CDR1 is SNHLY, CDR2 FYNNEI, per germline. This CDR3 has 16 amino acids. Here the CDR3 reads CASSSSGGVTYNEQFF. The CDR3, as DNA: TGTGCCAGCAGCTCCTCTGGGGGGGTGACCTACAATGAGCAGTTCTTC.

The chain carries TRBV28 and TRBJ1-2; D is unresolved. V lost 2 bases and J 4 bases, leaving 14 bases between the germline ends. CDR1 and CDR2 (germline): MDHEN, SYDVKM. This CDR3 has 15 amino acids. Here the CDR3 DNA reads TGTGCCAGCAGTTTAATTTTAGGAGGGCTCTATGGCTACACCTTC. Translated: CASSLILGGLYGYTF.

The chain joins TRBV5-1 to TRBJ2-5, with 7 bases aligning to TRBD1. The ends lost 4 bases at V and 5 bases at J; junction bases unmatched: 8. This CDR3 contains 14 residues. The germline V gene has CDR1 SGHRS and CDR2 YFSETQ. DNA of the CDR3: TGCGCCAGCAGCATAGGGACAGTAAGTGAGACCCAGTACTTC. It encodes CASSIGTVSETQYF.

The chain joins TRBV28 to TRBJ2-1; D gene ambiguous. CDR1 MDHEN and CDR2 SYDVKM come from the germline V gene. V lost 3 bases and J lost 0, with 24 bases in between. This CDR3 has 20 residues. The CDR3 here is CASSFVWADDVTFSYNEQFF. The CDR3 DNA reads TGTGCCAGCAGTTTCGTCTGGGCAGATGACGTTACCTTCTCCTACAATGAGCAGTTCTTC.

This clone was seen a few times. This rearrangement joins TRBV7-9 to TRBJ1-2; 8 positions match TRBD1. Trimming at V came to 10 bases and at J to 8 bases, leaving 9 bases not matched to a gene. The CDR3 runs 12 residues. The germline CDR1 and CDR2 sequences are SEHNR and FQNEAQ (reference sequence). Here the CDR3 DNA reads TGTGCCATCGAGAGGACAGGGCGAGGCTACACCTTC. Its translation: CAIERTGRGYTF. Using reference TRBV7-9 and TRBJ1-2 for the parts outside the CDR3, the full variable domain is DTGVSQNPRHKITKRGQNVTFRCDPISEHNRLYWYRQTLGQGPEFLTYFQNEAQLEKSRLLSDRFSAERPKGSFSTLEIQRTEQGDSAMYLCAIERTGRGYTFGSGTRLTVV.

This clone was observed at least ten times. This rearrangement joins TRBV6-4 to TRBJ2-7; possible D gene TRBD1, 6 bases. This CDR3 comprises 12 residues. Germline V CDR1 and CDR2: MRHNA, SNTAGT. Trimming shortened V by 9 bases and J by 1 base, and 10 bases separated the two germline ends. The CDR3 region has the DNA TGTGCCAGTCGGGACAAATCCTACGAGCAGTACTTC. Its translation is CASRDKSYEQYF.

The J gene is TRBJ1-5, the V gene TRBV2, with 7 nucleotides matching TRBD1. This CDR3 has 14 residues. The V and J ends lost 7 bases and 6 bases, in that order; junction bases with no gene match: 9. The V gene's germline CDR1 is SNHLY and CDR2 FYNNEI. The CDR3: CASTRDSGGQPQHF. CDR3 DNA sequence: TGTGCCAGCACCCGGGACAGCGGTGGTCAGCCCCAGCATTTT.

In regard to this clone: Germline is not matched at one junction end, which may reflect a read error. This chain uses TRBV6-1 with TRBJ1-5, with TRBD1 as a possible D gene (6 bases). The germline V gene encodes CDR1 MNHNS and CDR2 SASEGT. This CDR3 spans 16 amino acids. This CDR3 reads CASREGAAGVAQPQHF. The CDR3 DNA reads TGTGCCAGCAGGGAAGGGGCGGCAGGGGTTGCTCAGCCCCAGCATTTT.

V usage is TRBV6-5 and J usage is TRBJ2-3; weak D call: TRBD1 (5 bases). This CDR3 contains 14 residues. V gave up 2 bases and J gave up 6 bases, with 12 bases separating them. CDR1 and CDR2 from the germline V gene are MNHEY and SVGAGI. The CDR3 loop is CASSYQGFTDTQYF. The CDR3 nucleotides are TGTGCCAGCAGTTACCAGGGATTTACGGATACGCAGTATTTT.